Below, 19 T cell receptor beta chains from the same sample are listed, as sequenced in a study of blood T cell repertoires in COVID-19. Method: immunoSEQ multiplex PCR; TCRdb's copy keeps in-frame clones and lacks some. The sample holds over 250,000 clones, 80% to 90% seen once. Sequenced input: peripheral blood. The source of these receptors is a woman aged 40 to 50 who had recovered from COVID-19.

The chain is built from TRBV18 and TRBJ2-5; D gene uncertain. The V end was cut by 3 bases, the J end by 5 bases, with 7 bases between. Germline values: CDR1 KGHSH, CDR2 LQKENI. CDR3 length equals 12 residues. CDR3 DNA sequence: TGTGCCAGCTCACCGGCCAGTGAGACCCAGTACTTC. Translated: CASSPASETQYF. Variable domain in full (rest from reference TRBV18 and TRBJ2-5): NAGVMQNPRHLVRRRGQEARLRCSPMKGHSHVYWYRQLPEEGLKFMVYLQKENIIDESGMPKERFSAEFPKEGPSILRIQQVVRGDSAAYFCASSPASETQYFGPGTRLLVL.

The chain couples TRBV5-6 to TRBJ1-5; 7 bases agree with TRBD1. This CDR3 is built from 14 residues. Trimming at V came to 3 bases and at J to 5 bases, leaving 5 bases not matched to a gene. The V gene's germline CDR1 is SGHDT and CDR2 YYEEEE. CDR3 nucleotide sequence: TGTGCCAGCAGCTGGGCAGGGGGTTATCAGCCCCAGCATTTT. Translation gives CASSWAGGYQPQHF.

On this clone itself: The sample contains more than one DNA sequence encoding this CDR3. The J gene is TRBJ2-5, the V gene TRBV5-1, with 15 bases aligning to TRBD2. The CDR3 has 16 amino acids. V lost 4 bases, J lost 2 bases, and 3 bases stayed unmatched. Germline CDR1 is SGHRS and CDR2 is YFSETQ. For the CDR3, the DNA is TGCGCCAGCAGCCCCGGACTAGCGGGGGGGCAAGAGACCCAGTACTTC. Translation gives CASSPGLAGGQETQYF.

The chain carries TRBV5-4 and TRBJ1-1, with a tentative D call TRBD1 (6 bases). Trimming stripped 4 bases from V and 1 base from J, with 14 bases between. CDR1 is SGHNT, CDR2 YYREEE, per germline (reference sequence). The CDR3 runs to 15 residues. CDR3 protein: CASSHITGTNTEAFF. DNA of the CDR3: TGTGCCAGCAGCCATATTACAGGGACGAACACTGAAGCTTTCTTT.

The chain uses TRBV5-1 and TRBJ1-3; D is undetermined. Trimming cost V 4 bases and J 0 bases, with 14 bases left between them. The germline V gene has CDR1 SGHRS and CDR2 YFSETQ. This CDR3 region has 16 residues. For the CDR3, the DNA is TGCGCCAGCAGCGGAGGTCAAGCCCTCTCTGGAAACACCATATATTTT. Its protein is CASSGGQALSGNTIYF. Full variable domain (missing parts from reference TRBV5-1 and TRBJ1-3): KAGVTQTPRYLIKTRGQQVTLSCSPISGHRSVSWYQQTPGQGLQFLFEYFSETQRNKGNFPGRFSGRQFSNSRSEMNVSTLELGDSALYLCASSGGQALSGNTIYFGEGSWLTVV.

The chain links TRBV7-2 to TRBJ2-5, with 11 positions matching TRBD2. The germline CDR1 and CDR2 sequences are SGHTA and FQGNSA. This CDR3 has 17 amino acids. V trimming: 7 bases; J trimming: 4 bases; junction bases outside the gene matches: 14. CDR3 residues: CASTPSLAGGGGETQYF. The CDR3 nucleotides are TGTGCCAGCACCCCCTCCCTAGCGGGGGGAGGGGGAGAGACCCAGTACTTC. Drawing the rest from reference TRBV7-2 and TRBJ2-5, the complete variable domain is GAGVSQSPSNKVTEKGKDVELRCDPISGHTALYWYRQSLGQGLEFLIYFQGNSAPDKSGLPSDRFSAERTGGSVSTLTIQRTQQEDSAVYLCASTPSLAGGGGETQYFGPGTRLLVL.

CDR3: CASVLGGLGNQPQHF. The CDR3 region has the DNA TGTGCTAGTGTCCTTGGGGGACTTGGCAATCAGCCCCAGCATTTT. The J gene is TRBJ1-5, the V gene TRBV12-5, with D possibly TRBD1 on 5 matching bases. This CDR3 is built from 15 residues. Trimming pared 7 bases from V and 2 bases from J, leaving 15 bases between. Per germline, CDR1 LGHNT and CDR2 FRNRAP.

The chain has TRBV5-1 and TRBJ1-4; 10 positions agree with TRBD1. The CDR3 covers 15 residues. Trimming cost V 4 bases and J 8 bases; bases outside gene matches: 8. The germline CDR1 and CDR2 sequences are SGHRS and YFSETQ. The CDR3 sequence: CASSRTGTGDEKLFF. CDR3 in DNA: TGCGCCAGCAGCCGGACCGGGACAGGGGACGAAAAACTGTTTTTT.

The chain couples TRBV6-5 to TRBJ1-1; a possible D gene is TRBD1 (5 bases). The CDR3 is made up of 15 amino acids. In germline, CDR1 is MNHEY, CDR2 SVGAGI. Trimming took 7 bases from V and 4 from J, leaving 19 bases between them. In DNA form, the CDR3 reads TGTGCCAGCACCCTTGGGGGAGGGATGGGCACTGAAGCTTTCTTT. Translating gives CASTLGGGMGTEAFF.

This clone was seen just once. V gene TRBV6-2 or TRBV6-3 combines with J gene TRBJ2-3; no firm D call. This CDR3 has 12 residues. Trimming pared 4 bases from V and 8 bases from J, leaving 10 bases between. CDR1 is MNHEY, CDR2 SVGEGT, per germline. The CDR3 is CASSSEMGTQYF. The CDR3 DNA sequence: TGTGCCAGCAGTTCGGAGATGGGTACGCAGTATTTT.

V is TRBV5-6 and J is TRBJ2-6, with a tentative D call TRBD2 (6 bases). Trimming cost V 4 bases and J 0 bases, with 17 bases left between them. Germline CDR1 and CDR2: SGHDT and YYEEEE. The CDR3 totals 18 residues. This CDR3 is CASSAVGRPSSGANVLTF. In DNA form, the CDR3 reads TGTGCCAGCAGCGCGGTAGGGAGGCCTTCCTCTGGGGCCAACGTCCTGACTTTC.

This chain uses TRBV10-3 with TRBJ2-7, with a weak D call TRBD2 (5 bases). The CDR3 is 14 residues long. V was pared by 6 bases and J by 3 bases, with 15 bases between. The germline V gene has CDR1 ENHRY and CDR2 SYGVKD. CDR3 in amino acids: CAIRTGNSLYEQYF. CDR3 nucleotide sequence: TGTGCCATCAGGACGGGAAACAGCCTCTACGAGCAGTACTTC.

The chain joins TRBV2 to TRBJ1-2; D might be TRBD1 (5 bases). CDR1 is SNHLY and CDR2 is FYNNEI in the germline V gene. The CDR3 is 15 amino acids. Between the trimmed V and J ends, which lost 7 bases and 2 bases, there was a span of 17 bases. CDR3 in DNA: TGTGCCAGCACAAAGGGGCAGGGCCGGAACTATGGCTACACCTTC. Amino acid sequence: CASTKGQGRNYGYTF.

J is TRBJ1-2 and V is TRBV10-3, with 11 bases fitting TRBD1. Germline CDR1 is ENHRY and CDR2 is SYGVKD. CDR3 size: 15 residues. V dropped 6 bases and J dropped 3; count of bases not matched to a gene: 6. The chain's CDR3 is CAISTGTGGHYGYTF. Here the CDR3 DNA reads TGTGCCATCAGCACAGGGACAGGGGGGCACTATGGCTACACCTTC.

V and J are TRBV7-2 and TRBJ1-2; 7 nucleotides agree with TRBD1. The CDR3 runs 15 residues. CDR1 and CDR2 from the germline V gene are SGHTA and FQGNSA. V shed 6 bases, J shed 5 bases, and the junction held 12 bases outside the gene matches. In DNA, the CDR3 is TGTGCCAGCAGACCCCGGGACAGCTTTATATATGGCTACACCTTC. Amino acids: CASRPRDSFIYGYTF.

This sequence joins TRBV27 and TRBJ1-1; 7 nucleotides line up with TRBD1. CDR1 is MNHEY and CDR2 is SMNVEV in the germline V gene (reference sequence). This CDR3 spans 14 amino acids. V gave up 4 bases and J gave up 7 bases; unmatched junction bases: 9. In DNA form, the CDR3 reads TGTGCCAGCAGTTATTTAGGACAGGAGAGTGAAGCTTTCTTT. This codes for CASSYLGQESEAFF.

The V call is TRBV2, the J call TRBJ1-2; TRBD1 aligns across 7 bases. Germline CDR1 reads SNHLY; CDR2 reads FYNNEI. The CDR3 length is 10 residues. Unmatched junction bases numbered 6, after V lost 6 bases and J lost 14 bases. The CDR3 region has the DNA TGTGCCAGCAGGGAGGACAGGTATACCTTC. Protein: CASREDRYTF.

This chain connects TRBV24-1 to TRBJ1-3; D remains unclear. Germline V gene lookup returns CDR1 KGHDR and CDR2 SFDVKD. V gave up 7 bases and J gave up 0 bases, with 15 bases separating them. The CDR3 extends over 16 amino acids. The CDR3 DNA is TGTGCCACCAGAGAACAAGACACCACCTCTGGAAACACCATATATTTT. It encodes CATREQDTTSGNTIYF.

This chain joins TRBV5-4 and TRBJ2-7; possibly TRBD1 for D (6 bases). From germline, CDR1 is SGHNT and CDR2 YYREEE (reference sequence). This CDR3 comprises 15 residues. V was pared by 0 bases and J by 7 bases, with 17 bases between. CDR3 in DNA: TGTGCCAGCAGCTTGGAGCAGGGACAACTCAAGGAGCAGTACTTC. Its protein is CASSLEQGQLKEQYF. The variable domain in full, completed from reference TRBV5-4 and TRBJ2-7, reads ETGVTQSPTHLIKTRGQQVTLRCSSQSGHNTVSWYQQALGQGPQFIFQYYREEENGRGNFPPRFSGLQFPNYSSELNVNALELDDSALYLCASSLEQGQLKEQYFGPGTRLTVT.